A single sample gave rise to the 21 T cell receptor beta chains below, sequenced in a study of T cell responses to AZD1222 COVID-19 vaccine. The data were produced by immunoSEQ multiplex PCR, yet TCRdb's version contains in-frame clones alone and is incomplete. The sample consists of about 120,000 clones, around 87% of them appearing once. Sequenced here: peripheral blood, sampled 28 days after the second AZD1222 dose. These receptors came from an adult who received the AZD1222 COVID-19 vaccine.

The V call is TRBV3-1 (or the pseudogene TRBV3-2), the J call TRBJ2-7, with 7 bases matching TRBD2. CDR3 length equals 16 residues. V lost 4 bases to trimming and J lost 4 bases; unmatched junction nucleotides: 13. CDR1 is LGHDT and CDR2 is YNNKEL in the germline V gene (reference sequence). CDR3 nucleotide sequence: TGTGCCAGCAGCCGCTCGTTTTTGGGGGGGACTTACGAGCAGTACTTC. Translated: CASSRSFLGGTYEQYF.

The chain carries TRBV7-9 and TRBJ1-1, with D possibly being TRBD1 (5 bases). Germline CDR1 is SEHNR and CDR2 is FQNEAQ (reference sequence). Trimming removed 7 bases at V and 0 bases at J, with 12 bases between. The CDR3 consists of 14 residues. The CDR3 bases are TGTGCCAGCACCCGACAGTTTATGAACACTGAAGCTTTCTTT. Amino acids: CASTRQFMNTEAFF.

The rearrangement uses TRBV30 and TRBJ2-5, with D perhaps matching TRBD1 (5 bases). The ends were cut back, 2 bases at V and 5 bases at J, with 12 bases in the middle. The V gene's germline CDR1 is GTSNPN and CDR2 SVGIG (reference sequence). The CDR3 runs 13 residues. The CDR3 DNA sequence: TGTGCCTGGAGTAATGGGGCTCGGGAGACCCAGTACTTC. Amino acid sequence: CAWSNGARETQYF.

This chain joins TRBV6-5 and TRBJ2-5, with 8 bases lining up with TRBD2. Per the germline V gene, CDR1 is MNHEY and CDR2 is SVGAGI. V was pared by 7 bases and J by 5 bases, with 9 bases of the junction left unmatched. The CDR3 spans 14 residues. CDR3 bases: TGTGCCAGCAATATGGGACTAGAATCGGAGACCCAGTACTTC. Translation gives CASNMGLESETQYF.

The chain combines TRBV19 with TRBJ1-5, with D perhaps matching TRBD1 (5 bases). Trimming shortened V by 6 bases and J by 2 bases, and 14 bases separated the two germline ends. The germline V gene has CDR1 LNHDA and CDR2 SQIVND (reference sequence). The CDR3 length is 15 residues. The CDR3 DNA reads TGTGCCAGTAGCAGCTTCGGGGCAGGCAATCAGCCCCAGCATTTT. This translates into CASSSFGAGNQPQHF.

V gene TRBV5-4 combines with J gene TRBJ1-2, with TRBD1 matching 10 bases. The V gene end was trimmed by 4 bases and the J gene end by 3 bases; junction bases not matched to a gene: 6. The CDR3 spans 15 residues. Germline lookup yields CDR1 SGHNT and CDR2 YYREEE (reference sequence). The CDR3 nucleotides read TGTGCCAGCAGCCCGGGAGGACAGGGGGACTATGGCTACACCTTC. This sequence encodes CASSPGGQGDYGYTF.

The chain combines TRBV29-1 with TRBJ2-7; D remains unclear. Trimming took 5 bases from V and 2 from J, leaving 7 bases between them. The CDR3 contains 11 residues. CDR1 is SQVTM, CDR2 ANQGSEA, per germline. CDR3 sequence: CSVTKTYEQYF. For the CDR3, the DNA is TGCAGCGTTACCAAGACCTACGAGCAGTACTTC.

Here the CDR3 DNA reads TGTGCCAGGCCCGGGTGGCGGACTAGCACAGATACGCAGTATTTT. This sequence encodes CARPGWRTSTDTQYF. The genes are TRBV19 and TRBJ2-3, with a possible D match to TRBD2 (5 bases). Germline V gene data show CDR1 as LNHDA and CDR2 as SQIVND (reference sequence). CDR3 length equals 15 residues. The ends were cut back, 9 bases at V and 0 bases at J, with 16 bases in the middle.

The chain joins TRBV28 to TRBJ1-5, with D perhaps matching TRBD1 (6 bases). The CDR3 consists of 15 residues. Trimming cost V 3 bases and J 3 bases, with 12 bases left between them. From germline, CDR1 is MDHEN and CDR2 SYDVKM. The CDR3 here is CASSFKGGHNQPQHF. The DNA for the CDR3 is TGTGCCAGCAGTTTCAAAGGGGGGCACAATCAGCCCCAGCATTTT.

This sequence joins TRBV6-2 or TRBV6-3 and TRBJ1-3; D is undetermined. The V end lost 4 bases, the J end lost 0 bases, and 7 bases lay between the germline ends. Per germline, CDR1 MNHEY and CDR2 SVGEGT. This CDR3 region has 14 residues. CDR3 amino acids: CASSLTSSGNTIYF. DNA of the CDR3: TGTGCCAGCAGTTTGACCAGCTCTGGAAACACCATATATTTT.

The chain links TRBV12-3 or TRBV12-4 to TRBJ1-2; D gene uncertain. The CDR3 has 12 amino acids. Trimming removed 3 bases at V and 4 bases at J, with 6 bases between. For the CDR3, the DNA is TGTGCCAGCAGTTTTAGACTCTATGGCTACACCTTC. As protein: CASSFRLYGYTF.

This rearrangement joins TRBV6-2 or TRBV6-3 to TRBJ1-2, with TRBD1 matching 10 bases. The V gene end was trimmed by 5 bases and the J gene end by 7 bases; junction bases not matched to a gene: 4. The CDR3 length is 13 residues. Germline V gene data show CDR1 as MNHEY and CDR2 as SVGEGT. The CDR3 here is CASSRQGAGGYTF. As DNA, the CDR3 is TGTGCCAGCAGTAGACAGGGGGCTGGTGGCTACACCTTC.

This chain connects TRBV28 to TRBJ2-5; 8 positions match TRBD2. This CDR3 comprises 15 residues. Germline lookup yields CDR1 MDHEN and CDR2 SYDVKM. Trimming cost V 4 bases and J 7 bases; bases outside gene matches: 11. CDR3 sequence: CASSSGRGDVGTQYF. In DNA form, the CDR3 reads TGTGCCAGCAGTTCCGGGCGGGGGGATGTCGGGACCCAGTACTTC.

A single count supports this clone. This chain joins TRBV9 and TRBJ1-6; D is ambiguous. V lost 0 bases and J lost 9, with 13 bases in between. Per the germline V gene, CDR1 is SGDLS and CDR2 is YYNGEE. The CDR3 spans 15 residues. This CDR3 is CASSVGYGRGSPLHF. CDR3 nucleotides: TGTGCCAGCAGCGTAGGATATGGAAGAGGTTCACCCCTCCACTTT.

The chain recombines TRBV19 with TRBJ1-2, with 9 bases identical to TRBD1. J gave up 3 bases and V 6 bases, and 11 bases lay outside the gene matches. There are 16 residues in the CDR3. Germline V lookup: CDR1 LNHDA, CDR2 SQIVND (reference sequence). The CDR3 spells CASRAGTGPFDYGYTF. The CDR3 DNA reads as TGTGCCAGTAGGGCCGGGACAGGGCCTTTTGACTATGGCTACACCTTC.

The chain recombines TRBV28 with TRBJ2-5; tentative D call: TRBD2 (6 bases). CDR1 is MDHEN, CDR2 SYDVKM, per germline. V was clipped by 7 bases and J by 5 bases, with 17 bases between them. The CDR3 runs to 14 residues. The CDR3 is CASTRRGNWETQYF. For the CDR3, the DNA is TGTGCCAGCACTCGCCGGGGGAATTGGGAGACCCAGTACTTC. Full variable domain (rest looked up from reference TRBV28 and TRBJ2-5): DVKVTQSSRYLVKRTGEKVFLECVQDMDHENMFWYRQDPGLGLRLIYFSYDVKMKEKGDIPEGYSVSREKKERFSLILESASTNQTSMYLCASTRRGNWETQYFGPGTRLLVL.

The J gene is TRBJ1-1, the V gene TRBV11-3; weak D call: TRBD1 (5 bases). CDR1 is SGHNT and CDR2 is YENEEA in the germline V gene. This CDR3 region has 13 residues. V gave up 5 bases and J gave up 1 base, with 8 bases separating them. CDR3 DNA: TGTGCCAGCAGCACGGGGGGGAACACTGAAGCTTTCTTT. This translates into CASSTGGNTEAFF.

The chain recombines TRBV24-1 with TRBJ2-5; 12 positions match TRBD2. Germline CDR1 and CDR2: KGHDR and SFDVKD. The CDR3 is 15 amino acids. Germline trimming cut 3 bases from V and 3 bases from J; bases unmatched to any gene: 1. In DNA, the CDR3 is TGTGCCACCAGTGATCGGACTAGCGGGGAAGAGACCCAGTACTTC. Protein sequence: CATSDRTSGEETQYF.

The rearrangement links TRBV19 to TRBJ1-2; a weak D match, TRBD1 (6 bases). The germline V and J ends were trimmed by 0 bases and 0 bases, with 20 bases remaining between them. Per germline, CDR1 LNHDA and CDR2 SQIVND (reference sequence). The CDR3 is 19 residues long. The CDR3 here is CASSIDLAGARLPNYGYTF. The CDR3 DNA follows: TGTGCCAGTAGTATAGATTTAGCGGGGGCGCGGTTACCTAACTATGGCTACACCTTC.

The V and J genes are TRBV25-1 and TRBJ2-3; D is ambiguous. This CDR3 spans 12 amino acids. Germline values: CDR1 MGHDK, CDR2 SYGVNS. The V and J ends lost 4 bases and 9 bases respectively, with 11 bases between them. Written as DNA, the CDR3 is TGTGCCAGCAGTGGACAACGAAGGACGCAGTATTTT. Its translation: CASSGQRRTQYF. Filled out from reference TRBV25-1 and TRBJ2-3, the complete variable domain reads EADIYQTPRYLVIGTGKKITLECSQTMGHDKMYWYQQDPGMELHLIHYSYGVNSTEKGDLSSESTVSRIRTEHFPLTLESARPSHTSQYLCASSGQRRTQYFGPGTRLTVL.

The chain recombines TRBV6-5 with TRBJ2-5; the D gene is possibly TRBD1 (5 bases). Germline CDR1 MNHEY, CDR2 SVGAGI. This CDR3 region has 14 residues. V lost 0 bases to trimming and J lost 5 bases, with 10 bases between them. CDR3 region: CASSYSTATETQYF. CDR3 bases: TGTGCCAGCAGTTACTCGACAGCGACGGAGACCCAGTACTTC.